A single T cell receptor beta chain is shown here with its context. These data come from a study of OX40 agonist ivuxolimab in advanced cancers. V lost 0 bases and J lost 1, with 14 bases in between. The CDR3 runs to 17 residues. Germline CDR1 and CDR2: SGHRS and YFSETQ. TCRdb's table, derived via immunoSEQ multiplex PCR, lists solely in-frame clones and lacks some. The table lists about 32,000 clones, around nine tenths of them singletons. The chain carries TRBV5-1 and TRBJ2-1, with D perhaps assigned TRBD1 or TRBD2 (5 bases each). Here the sequenced sample was CD4+ or CD8+ T cells sorted from blood, taken in a trial of the OX40 agonist ivuxolimab. This sequence originates from an adult with an advanced solid tumor such as melanoma, head and neck, liver or kidney cancer. The CDR3 protein is CASSLGAGTFSYNEQFF. The CDR3 region has the DNA TGCGCCAGCAGCTTGGGGGCCGGGACCTTTTCCTACAATGAGCAGTTCTTC.